Presented here are 29 T cell receptor beta chains from one specimen sequenced in a study of cytomegalovirus exposure and HLA in healthy donors. PCR used 60 Vbeta primers and 13 Jbeta primers. Sequencing used immunoSEQ multiplex PCR; TCRdb keeps in-frame clones, though not all of them. The sample contains 70,000 to 90,000 clones, roughly 80% of which appear only once. The sample consisted of PBMCs. Receptors originate from a man aged 35 to 55 in good health and CMV-seronegative.

V and J are TRBV29-1 and TRBJ1-1; D not resolved. CDR3 length: 13 amino acids. The V end lost 7 bases, the J end lost 1 base, and 13 bases lay between the germline ends. CDR1 and CDR2 from the germline V gene are SQVTM and ANQGSEA. The CDR3 sequence is CSAQRGWNTEAFF. CDR3 nucleotide sequence: TGCAGCGCCCAGCGCGGATGGAACACTGAAGCTTTCTTT.

This clone has more than one count but fewer than ten. The gene calls are TRBV9 and TRBJ2-7; TRBD2 matches at 14 bases. J lost 0 bases, V lost 4 bases, and 9 bases had no gene match. This CDR3 contains 18 residues. Germline V lookup: CDR1 SGDLS, CDR2 YYNGEE. The CDR3 spells CASSPGLAGVGSSYEQYF. The CDR3 DNA is TGTGCCAGCAGCCCGGGACTAGCGGGAGTGGGGAGCTCCTACGAGCAGTACTTC.

This chain joins TRBV10-1 and TRBJ1-6; 9 nucleotides align to TRBD1. CDR1 is WNHNN and CDR2 is SYGVQD in the germline V gene (reference sequence). This CDR3 spans 13 amino acids. The V gene end was trimmed by 4 bases and the J gene end by 9 bases; junction bases not matched to a gene: 1. The CDR3 spells CASSGQGGSPLHF. The CDR3 DNA reads TGCGCCAGCAGTGGACAGGGGGGTTCACCCCTCCACTTT.

V usage is TRBV7-6 and J usage is TRBJ2-3, with TRBD2 identical over 9 bases. In germline, CDR1 is SGHVS, CDR2 FNYEAQ. This CDR3 has 18 amino acids. J was trimmed by 6 bases and V by 1 base; bases with no gene match: 14. The CDR3 region is CASSLDGGRAFSGDTQYF. The CDR3 coding sequence is TGTGCCAGCAGCTTAGATGGCGGGAGGGCCTTTTCAGGGGATACGCAGTATTTT.

This clone was seen once. The J gene is TRBJ2-5, the V gene TRBV5-1; 14 bases map to TRBD2. The CDR3 is 18 amino acids. Per the germline V gene, CDR1 is SGHRS and CDR2 is YFSETQ. V dropped 3 bases and J dropped 0; count of bases not matched to a gene: 7. The CDR3 region has the DNA TGCGCCAGCAGCTGGGGACTAGCGGGGGAGCCGTACCAAGAGACCCAGTACTTC. This codes for CASSWGLAGEPYQETQYF.

The gene calls are TRBV7-8 and TRBJ1-2; D gene unclear. The CDR3 extends over 14 amino acids. Deletions cut 1 base from V and 8 bases from J, with 14 bases between. CDR1 and CDR2 (germline): SGHVS, FQNEAQ. CDR3 residues: CASSLVAVIGGYTF. DNA for the CDR3: TGTGCCAGCAGCTTAGTGGCCGTGATCGGGGGCTACACCTTC. Based on the CDR3 plus reference TRBV7-8 and TRBJ1-2, the full variable domain is GAGVSQSPRYKVAKRGQDVALRCDPISGHVSLFWYQQALGQGPEFLTYFQNEAQLDKSGLPSDRFFAERPEGSVSTLKIQRTQQEDSAVYLCASSLVAVIGGYTFGSGTRLTVV.

The CDR3 nucleotides are TGTGCCAGCAGTGTCGGACAGGGCTTCCGGGGGGTGCATTTT. Translating it yields CASSVGQGFRGVHF. This chain connects TRBV6-1 to TRBJ1-5, with 8 bases that match TRBD1. Germline V gives CDR1 MNHNS, CDR2 SASEGT. The V and J ends lost 4 bases and 15 bases, in that order; junction bases with no gene match: 14. The CDR3 contains 14 residues.

The chain recombines TRBV5-4 with TRBJ1-2, with 7 bases lining up with TRBD1. CDR1 and CDR2 from the germline V gene are SGHNT and YYREEE (reference sequence). With V trimmed by 4 bases and J by 5 bases, 5 bases remained unmatched. This CDR3 comprises 13 residues. Here the CDR3 reads CASSPGTAYGYTF. DNA of the CDR3: TGTGCCAGCAGCCCCGGGACAGCTTATGGCTACACCTTC.

The chain joins TRBV6-5 to TRBJ1-4; tentative D call: TRBD1 (6 bases). The CDR3 is 13 amino acids. Germline lookup yields CDR1 MNHEY and CDR2 SVGAGI. Trimming removed 8 bases from V and 4 bases from J, with 11 bases in between. CDR3 sequence reads: CASRQAYNEKLFF. CDR3 sequence (DNA): TGTGCCAGCCGACAGGCTTATAATGAAAAACTGTTTTTT.

This chain joins TRBV10-3 and TRBJ2-1; 8 nucleotides align to TRBD2. V dropped 7 bases and J dropped 7; count of bases not matched to a gene: 6. Per germline, CDR1 ENHRY and CDR2 SYGVKD. The CDR3 covers 13 residues. CDR3 sequence reads: CAINGGASNEQFF. CDR3 nucleotides: TGTGCCATCAACGGGGGGGCCAGTAATGAGCAGTTCTTC.

The table lists this clone with a few counts. J is TRBJ1-1 and V is TRBV28, with 7 nucleotides matching TRBD1. Germline V gives CDR1 MDHEN, CDR2 SYDVKM. V trimming: 6 bases; J trimming: 3 bases; junction bases outside the gene matches: 7. This CDR3 spans 14 amino acids. In nucleotides, the CDR3 is TGTGCCAGCAGAAGGGCAGGGGGAGACACTGAAGCTTTCTTT. This sequence encodes CASRRAGGDTEAFF.

J is TRBJ1-4 and V is TRBV19, with a possible D match to TRBD1 (5 bases). Germline V gives CDR1 LNHDA, CDR2 SQIVND (reference sequence). The CDR3 has 16 residues. V lost 3 bases, J lost 6 bases, and 17 bases lay in between. The CDR3 region is CASSMGTLMFDEKLFF. CDR3 DNA: TGTGCCAGTAGTATGGGGACTCTTATGTTCGATGAAAAACTGTTTTTT.

The chain employs TRBV7-9 and TRBJ2-7; D gene ambiguous. The CDR3 has 12 amino acids. V was pared by 1 base and J by 6 bases, with 7 bases between. Germline CDR1 and CDR2: SEHNR and FQNEAQ (reference sequence). The DNA for the CDR3 is TGTGCCAGCAGCTTAGTGAGCTTCGAGCAGTACTTC. Translating gives CASSLVSFEQYF.

V is TRBV5-1 and J is TRBJ1-1; no clear D gene. Germline-derived CDR1 and CDR2 are SGHRS and YFSETQ. CDR3 size: 16 residues. Trimming removed 2 bases at V and 0 bases at J, with 14 bases between. CDR3 protein: CASSLMGSKMNTEAFF. The CDR3 DNA is TGCGCCAGCAGCTTAATGGGCAGTAAGATGAACACTGAAGCTTTCTTT. The entire variable domain, with the rest obtained from reference TRBV5-1 and TRBJ1-1, is as follows: KAGVTQTPRYLIKTRGQQVTLSCSPISGHRSVSWYQQTPGQGLQFLFEYFSETQRNKGNFPGRFSGRQFSNSRSEMNVSTLELGDSALYLCASSLMGSKMNTEAFFGQGTRLTVV.

This rearrangement joins TRBV2 to TRBJ1-4, with a weak D call TRBD1 (6 bases). Per germline, CDR1 SNHLY and CDR2 FYNNEI. The V gene lost 4 bases and the J gene lost 8 bases, with 11 bases spanning the gap. This CDR3 contains 13 residues. For the CDR3, the DNA is TGTGCCAGCAGTGGGAACAGGGACGAAAAACTGTTTTTT. Translating gives CASSGNRDEKLFF.

This chain's CDR3 is CSGTYYNEQFF. The CDR3 DNA follows: TGCAGCGGGACTTACTACAATGAGCAGTTCTTC. V and J are TRBV29-1 and TRBJ2-1; possible D gene TRBD2, 5 bases. The CDR3 covers 11 residues. CDR1 is SQVTM, CDR2 ANQGSEA, per germline. Trimming shortened V by 7 bases and J by 3 bases, and 7 bases separated the two germline ends.

The chain carries TRBV29-1 and TRBJ2-5; 7 bases match TRBD2. The CDR3 contains 15 residues. Germline trimming cut 7 bases from V and 5 bases from J; bases unmatched to any gene: 16. Germline values: CDR1 SQVTM, CDR2 ANQGSEA. CDR3 nucleotide sequence: TGCAGCGCCAGAACGAGCGGGGCCCCAAGGGAGACCCAGTACTTC. It translates to CSARTSGAPRETQYF.

V and J are TRBV18 and TRBJ2-3, with D possibly TRBD2 on 6 matching bases. Germline CDR1 KGHSH, CDR2 LQKENI. CDR3 length: 14 amino acids. Trimming cost V 4 bases and J 4 bases, with 12 bases left between them. The CDR3 protein is CASSLNRDSDTQYF. CDR3 nucleotides: TGTGCCAGCTCACTAAACCGGGACTCAGATACGCAGTATTTT.

This clone was detected once. This rearrangement joins TRBV25-1 to TRBJ1-2; 7 bases map to TRBD1. The germline V gene encodes CDR1 MGHDK and CDR2 SYGVNS. This CDR3 spans 12 amino acids. Losses at the gene ends were 4 bases for V and 8 bases for J; bases not matched to a gene: 4. CDR3 loop: CASSGGGRGYTF. Here the CDR3 DNA reads TGTGCCAGCAGTGGAGGGGGCAGGGGCTACACCTTC.

The chain links TRBV6-6 to TRBJ2-1; a weak D match, TRBD1 (8 bases). The CDR3 length is 12 residues. Deletions cut 6 bases from V and 12 bases from J, with 15 bases between. CDR1 MNHNY and CDR2 SVGAGI come from the germline V gene (reference sequence). The CDR3 DNA sequence: TGTGCCAGCAGCCCACAGGGGGAGGGGCAGTTCTTC. Its translation: CASSPQGEGQFF.

Turning to this clone: Other DNA sequences from this sample encode an identical CDR3 as well. This chain joins TRBV7-3 and TRBJ1-1, with D maybe TRBD1 (6 bases). This CDR3 contains 15 residues. Germline values: CDR1 SGHTA, CDR2 FQGTGA. V lost 6 bases, J lost 2 bases, and 16 bases lay in between. DNA for the CDR3: TGTGCCAGCAGAACCCGGCACGGGACAAACACTGAAGCTTTCTTT. This gives the protein CASRTRHGTNTEAFF.

The sample holds one count of this clone. This chain links TRBV10-3 with TRBJ1-4; unclear D gene. V lost 4 bases and J 2 bases, leaving 5 bases between the germline ends. Germline CDR1 is ENHRY and CDR2 is SYGVKD. CDR3 length: 13 amino acids. The CDR3 DNA reads TGTGCCATCAGTGCGGGGACTAATGAAAAACTGTTTTTT. Amino acids: CAISAGTNEKLFF.

The chain employs TRBV6-1 and TRBJ1-1; D unclear. Looked up from germline, CDR1 is MNHNS and CDR2 is SASEGT. V lost 8 bases, J lost 2 bases, and 15 bases lay in between. There are 14 residues in the CDR3. Here the CDR3 DNA reads TGTGCCAGCCGAGTAGGCCGGGAAAACACTGAAGCTTTCTTT. Its protein product is CASRVGRENTEAFF.

The chain links TRBV15 to TRBJ1-5; 7 nucleotides match TRBD1. J gave up 0 bases and V 7 bases, and 3 bases lay outside the gene matches. Germline V gene data show CDR1 as LNHNV and CDR2 as YYDKDF (reference sequence). The CDR3 has 14 residues. CDR3 region: CATTQGGSNQPQHF. In DNA form, the CDR3 reads TGTGCCACCACTCAGGGGGGTAGCAATCAGCCCCAGCATTTT.

The chain links TRBV19 to TRBJ1-3; D unresolved. The V end lost 3 bases, the J end lost 0 bases, and 9 bases lay between the germline ends. Germline CDR1 LNHDA, CDR2 SQIVND (reference sequence). There are 15 residues in the CDR3. This chain's CDR3 is CASSITRPSGNTIYF. In nucleotides, the CDR3 is TGTGCCAGTAGTATCACCAGGCCCTCTGGAAACACCATATATTTT.

This clone was observed a few times. The chain links TRBV4-1 to TRBJ2-5; the D gene is possibly TRBD2 (5 bases). CDR3 length: 17 residues. CDR1 is MGHRA, CDR2 YSYEKL, per germline. Trimming stripped 1 base from V and 4 bases from J, with 19 bases between. CDR3 sequence reads: CASSQGEIHAPIETQYF. The CDR3 DNA reads as TGCGCCAGCAGCCAAGGGGAGATCCATGCCCCCATAGAGACCCAGTACTTC.

The rearrangement uses TRBV28 and TRBJ1-4; no definite D call. Trimming took 4 bases from V and 7 from J, leaving 10 bases between them. This CDR3 has 13 residues. Per the germline V gene, CDR1 is MDHEN and CDR2 is SYDVKM. The CDR3 nucleotides read TGTGCCAGCAGTTGGGGAGGTAGTGAAAAACTGTTTTTT. This translates into CASSWGGSEKLFF.

The chain combines TRBV2 with TRBJ2-7, with TRBD2 matching 11 bases. The J segment lost 4 bases and the V segment lost 2 bases, leaving 10 bases of the junction unmatched. The CDR3 is 17 residues long. Germline CDR1 is SNHLY and CDR2 is FYNNEI. Here the CDR3 DNA reads TGTGCCAGCAGTGAACTTATTACTAGCGGGAGTGGATACGAGCAGTACTTC. Translating gives CASSELITSGSGYEQYF.

The chain combines TRBV7-3 with TRBJ1-2, with 7 bases aligning to TRBD1. CDR3 length: 13 residues. Per germline, CDR1 SGHTA and CDR2 FQGTGA. J was trimmed by 8 bases and V by 4 bases; bases with no gene match: 7. CDR3 in amino acids: CASSSHRGDGYTF. CDR3 sequence (DNA): TGTGCCAGCAGCTCACACAGGGGAGACGGCTACACCTTC.